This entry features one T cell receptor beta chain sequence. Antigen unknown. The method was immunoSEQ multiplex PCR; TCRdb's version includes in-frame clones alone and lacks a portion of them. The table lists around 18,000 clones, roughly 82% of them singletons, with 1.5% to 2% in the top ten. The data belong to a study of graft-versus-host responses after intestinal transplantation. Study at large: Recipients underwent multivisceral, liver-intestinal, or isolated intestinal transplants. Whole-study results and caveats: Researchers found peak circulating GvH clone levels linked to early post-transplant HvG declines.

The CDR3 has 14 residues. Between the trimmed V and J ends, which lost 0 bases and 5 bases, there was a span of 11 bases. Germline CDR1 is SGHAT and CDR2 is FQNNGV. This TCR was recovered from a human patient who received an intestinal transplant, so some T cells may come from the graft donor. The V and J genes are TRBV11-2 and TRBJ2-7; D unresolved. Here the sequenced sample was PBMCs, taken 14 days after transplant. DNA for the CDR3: TGTGCCAGCAGCTTAGATCGTCCAGACGACGAGCAGTACTTC. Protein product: CASSLDRPDDEQYF.